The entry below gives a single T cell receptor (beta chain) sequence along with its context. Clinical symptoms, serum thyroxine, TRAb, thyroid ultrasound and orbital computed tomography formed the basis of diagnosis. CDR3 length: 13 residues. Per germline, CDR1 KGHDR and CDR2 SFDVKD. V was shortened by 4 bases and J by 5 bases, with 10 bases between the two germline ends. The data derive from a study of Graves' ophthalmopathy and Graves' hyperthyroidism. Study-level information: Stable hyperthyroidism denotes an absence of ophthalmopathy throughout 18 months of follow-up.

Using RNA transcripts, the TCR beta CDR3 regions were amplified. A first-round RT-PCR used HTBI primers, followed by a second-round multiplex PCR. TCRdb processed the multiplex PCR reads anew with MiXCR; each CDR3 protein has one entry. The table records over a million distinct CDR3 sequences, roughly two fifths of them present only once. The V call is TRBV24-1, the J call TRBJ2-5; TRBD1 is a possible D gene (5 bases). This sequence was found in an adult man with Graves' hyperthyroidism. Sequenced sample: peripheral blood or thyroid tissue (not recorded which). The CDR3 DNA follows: TGTGCCACCAGTGACCGACAGTCGGAGACCCAGTACTTC. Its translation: CATSDRQSETQYF.